This is a list of T cell receptor beta chains from one sample in a study of cytomegalovirus exposure and HLA in healthy donors. Method: immunoSEQ multiplex PCR; TCRdb's copy keeps in-frame clones and lacks some. The table has 83,000 or so clones, around 76% seen once. Sequencing input: PBMCs. All receptors come from a man under 40 in good health and CMV-seropositive. The CDR3 runs from the conserved cysteine through the conserved F or W. The order of the fields is clone size, V gene, D gene, J gene, CDR3 protein, CDR3 DNA. D genes are given only for firm matches. For some rows the clone size is stated as once, few or many, or as a class when expanded; others skip it.

-	TRBV9	TRBD2	TRBJ2-3	CASSVSGTRTDTQYF	TGTGCCAGCAGCGTATCCGGGACTAGAACAGATACGCAGTATTTT
-	TRBV28	-	TRBJ2-7	CASNSERVTYEQYF	TGTGCCAGCAACTCGGAGCGGGTCACCTACGAGCAGTACTTC
-	TRBV6-5	TRBD2	TRBJ2-1	CASSLAGAYNEQFF	TGTGCCAGCAGTTTAGCGGGGGCCTACAATGAGCAGTTCTTC
-	TRBV27	-	TRBJ1-2	CASSSSGNVFYGYTF	TGTGCCAGCAGTTCGTCGGGGAACGTATTCTATGGCTACACCTTC
-	TRBV19	-	TRBJ2-7	CASSNGVLDREQYF	TGTGCCAGTAGTAACGGGGTTTTGGACAGAGAGCAGTACTTC
few	TRBV10-2	-	TRBJ1-1	CASSGRLNTEAFF	TGCGCCAGCAGTGGGAGGTTGAACACTGAAGCTTTCTTT
few	TRBV7-3	-	TRBJ2-6	CASSLRGGVGANVLTF	TGTGCCAGCAGCTTAAGAGGAGGGGTTGGGGCCAACGTCCTGACTTTC
-	TRBV30	-	TRBJ2-7	CAWSFRDYEQYF	TGTGCCTGGAGCTTCAGGGACTACGAGCAGTACTTC
-	TRBV7-9	-	TRBJ2-3	CSSSYPQGTTDTQYF	TGTTCCAGCAGCTATCCTCAGGGGACCACAGATACGCAGTATTTT
-	TRBV9	-	TRBJ1-3	CASSVAGSGNTIYF	TGTGCCAGCAGCGTTGCAGGCTCTGGAAACACCATATATTTT
few	TRBV7-2	-	TRBJ2-7	CASSAGRMGPVEQYF	TGTGCCAGCAGCGCCGGACGGATGGGGCCCGTCGAGCAGTACTTC
-	TRBV14	TRBD1	TRBJ2-3	CASSTGQGSTDTQYF	TGTGCCAGCAGCACGGGACAGGGGAGCACAGATACGCAGTATTTT
-	TRBV5-5	-	TRBJ2-7	CASSSRPDSVTYEQYF	TGTGCCAGCAGCTCTCGCCCGGACAGTGTTACCTACGAGCAGTACTTC
once	TRBV9	-	TRBJ2-5	CASSVGQQETQYF	TGTGCCAGCAGCGTAGGACAACAAGAGACCCAGTACTTC
-	TRBV16	-	TRBJ2-6	CASSQSGGAGANVLTF	TGTGCCAGCAGCCAATCGGGCGGGGCCGGGGCCAACGTCCTGACTTTC
-	TRBV4-2	-	TRBJ1-1	CASSPPQVTNTEAFF	TGTGCCAGCAGCCCACCCCAGGTGACGAACACTGAAGCTTTCTTT
once	TRBV18	TRBD1	TRBJ1-5	CASSLDGTVSNQPQHF	TGTGCCAGCTCACTAGACGGGACAGTTAGCAATCAGCCCCAGCATTTT
-	TRBV19	TRBD1	TRBJ2-1	CASSIQGADYNEQFF	TGTGCCAGTAGTATACAGGGGGCAGACTACAATGAGCAGTTCTTC
-	TRBV5-1	-	TRBJ1-3	CASSLGDFSSGNTIYF	TGCGCCAGCAGCTTGGGGGACTTCAGCTCTGGAAACACCATATATTTT
once	TRBV5-6	-	TRBJ2-3	CASSFQATDTQYF	TGTGCCAGCAGCTTTCAGGCCACAGATACGCAGTATTTT
few	TRBV7-9	-	TRBJ1-4	CASSSNIYGVGEKLFF	TGTGCCAGCAGCTCTAATATCTACGGGGTAGGAGAAAAACTGTTTTTT
-	TRBV4-1	-	TRBJ2-1	CASEAGVFYNEQFF	TGCGCCAGCGAGGCAGGGGTTTTTTACAATGAGCAGTTCTTC
-	TRBV5-1	TRBD2	TRBJ2-3	CASSGDSGGPPDTQYF	TGCGCCAGCAGTGGAGATAGCGGGGGGCCCCCGGATACGCAGTATTTT
-	TRBV4-1	TRBD2	TRBJ2-5	CASATLAGGLKTQYF	TGCGCCAGCGCGACCTTAGCGGGGGGGTTGAAGACCCAGTACTTC
few	TRBV2	TRBD2	TRBJ2-3	CASSSGLAGGSTDTQYF	TGTGCCAGCAGTTCCGGACTAGCGGGGGGTAGCACAGATACGCAGTATTTT
-	TRBV30	-	TRBJ2-2	CAWLVRTGELFF	TGTGCCTGGTTGGTGCGGACCGGGGAGCTGTTTTTT
-	TRBV21-1	-	TRBJ2-5	CASSGLGGRGGQETQYF	TGTGCCAGCAGCGGGCTTGGGGGGCGGGGGGGTCAAGAGACCCAGTACTTC
-	TRBV18	-	TRBJ2-5	CASSRAPLRPGETQYF	TGTGCCAGCTCCCGAGCTCCGTTAAGACCGGGGGAGACCCAGTACTTC
-	TRBV29-1	TRBD1	TRBJ2-3	CSVGQETDTQYF	TGCAGCGTGGGACAGGAGACAGATACGCAGTATTTT
few	TRBV4-3	-	TRBJ1-1	CASSQEAGRGSTEAFF	TGCGCCAGCAGCCAAGAAGCGGGAAGGGGTAGCACTGAAGCTTTCTTT
once	TRBV9	-	TRBJ2-3	CASSGQGHGTDTQYF	TGTGCCAGCAGCGGGCAGGGGCACGGCACAGATACGCAGTATTTT
-	TRBV7-9	-	TRBJ2-5	CASSLELLETQYF	TGTGCCAGCAGCTTAGAGCTTCTCGAGACCCAGTACTTC
-	TRBV18	TRBD1	TRBJ1-5	CASSPMTGLNQPQHF	TGTGCCAGCTCACCGATGACAGGGCTAAATCAGCCCCAGCATTTT
-	TRBV7-9	-	TRBJ1-6	CASSFSRRNSPLHF	TGTGCCAGCAGCTTCTCCAGGCGTAATTCACCCCTCCACTTT
-	TRBV11-3	-	TRBJ2-3	CASSPDSFTDTQYF	TGTGCCAGCAGCCCGGACAGTTTCACAGATACGCAGTATTTT
-	TRBV29-1	-	TRBJ1-2	CSANSRGGYTF	TGCAGCGCCAACTCTCGTGGTGGCTACACCTTC
-	TRBV6-7	-	TRBJ2-4	CASSYYFWAAVLAKNIQYF	TGTGCCAGCAGTTACTACTTTTGGGCAGCCGTCCTAGCCAAAAACATTCAGTACTTC
-	TRBV4-1	-	TRBJ2-7	CASSRRGSGEQYF	TGCGCCAGCAGCCGGCGGGGTTCTGGCGAGCAGTACTTC
few	TRBV19	TRBD1	TRBJ1-1	CASSRDRGGINTEAFF	TGTGCCAGTAGCAGGGACAGGGGGGGGATTAACACTGAAGCTTTCTTT
-	TRBV4-3	-	TRBJ1-6	CASSQQGSNSPLHF	TGCGCCAGCAGCCAGCAGGGGAGTAATTCACCCCTCCACTTT
once	TRBV6-5	TRBD1	TRBJ2-7	CASSSPGQVTYEQYF	TGTGCCAGCAGTTCCCCGGGACAGGTGACCTACGAGCAGTACTTC
-	TRBV30	TRBD1	TRBJ1-1	CAWSRQGYTEAFF	TGTGCCTGGAGTCGACAGGGCTACACTGAAGCTTTCTTT